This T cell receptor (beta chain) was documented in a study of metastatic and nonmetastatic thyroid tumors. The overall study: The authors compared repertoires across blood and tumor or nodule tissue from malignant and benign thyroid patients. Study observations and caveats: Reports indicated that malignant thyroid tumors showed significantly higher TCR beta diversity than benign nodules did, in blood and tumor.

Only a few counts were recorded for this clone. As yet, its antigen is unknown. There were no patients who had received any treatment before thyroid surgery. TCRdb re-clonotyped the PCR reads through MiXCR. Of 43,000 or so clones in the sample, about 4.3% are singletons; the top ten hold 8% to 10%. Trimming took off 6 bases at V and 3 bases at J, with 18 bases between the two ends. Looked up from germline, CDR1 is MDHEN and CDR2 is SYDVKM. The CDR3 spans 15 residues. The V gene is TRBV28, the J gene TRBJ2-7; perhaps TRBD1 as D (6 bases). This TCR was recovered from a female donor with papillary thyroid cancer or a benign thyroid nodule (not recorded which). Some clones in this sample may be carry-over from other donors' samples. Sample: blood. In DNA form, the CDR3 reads TGTGCCAGCAGCACACCCGGGACACTGAACTACGAGCAGTACTTC. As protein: CASSTPGTLNYEQYF.